The sequence of this T cell receptor beta chain was determined in a study of T cell responses to AZD1222 COVID-19 vaccine. This table comes from immunoSEQ multiplex PCR, and its TCRdb copy is limited to in-frame clones, with some not included. The top ten clones hold approximately 7.5% of a sample with 120,000 or so clones, approximately 90% of them seen once. The CDR3 consists of 14 residues. CDR1 KGHDR and CDR2 SFDVKD come from the germline V gene. V gave up 6 bases and J gave up 7 bases, with 14 bases separating them. This clonotype was sampled from an adult in good health. The chain uses TRBV24-1 and TRBJ1-4; D call uncertain. The sequencing here drew on peripheral blood, taken on day 0 of AZD1222 vaccination. The CDR3 loop is CATSSGFDSEKLFF. The CDR3, as DNA: TGTGCCACCAGTAGCGGATTCGATTCTGAAAAACTGTTTTTT.